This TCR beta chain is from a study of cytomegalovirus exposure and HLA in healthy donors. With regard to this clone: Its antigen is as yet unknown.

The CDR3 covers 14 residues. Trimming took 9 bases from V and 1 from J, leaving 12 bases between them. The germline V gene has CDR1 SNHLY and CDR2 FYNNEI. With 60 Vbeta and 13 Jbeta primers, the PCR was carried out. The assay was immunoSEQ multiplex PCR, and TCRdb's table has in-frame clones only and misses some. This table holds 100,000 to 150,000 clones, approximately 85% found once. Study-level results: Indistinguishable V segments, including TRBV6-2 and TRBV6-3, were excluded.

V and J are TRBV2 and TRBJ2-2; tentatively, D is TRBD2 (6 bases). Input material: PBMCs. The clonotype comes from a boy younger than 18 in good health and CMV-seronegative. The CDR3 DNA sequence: TGTGCCAGTCCCCTGGGAGGGAACACCGGGGAGCTGTTTTTT. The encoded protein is CASPLGGNTGELFF.